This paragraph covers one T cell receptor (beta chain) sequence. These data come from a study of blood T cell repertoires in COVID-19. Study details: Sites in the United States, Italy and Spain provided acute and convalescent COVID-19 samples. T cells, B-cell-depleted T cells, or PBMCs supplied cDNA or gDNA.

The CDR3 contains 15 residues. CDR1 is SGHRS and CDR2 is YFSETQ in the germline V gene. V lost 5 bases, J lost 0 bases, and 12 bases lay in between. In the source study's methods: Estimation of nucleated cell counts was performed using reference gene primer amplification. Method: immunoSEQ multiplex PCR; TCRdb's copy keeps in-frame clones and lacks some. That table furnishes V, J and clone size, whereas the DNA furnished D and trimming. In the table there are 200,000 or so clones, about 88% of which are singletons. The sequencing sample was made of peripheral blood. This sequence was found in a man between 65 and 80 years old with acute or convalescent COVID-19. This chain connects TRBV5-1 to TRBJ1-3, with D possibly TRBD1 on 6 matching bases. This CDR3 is CASRAQGFSGNTIYF. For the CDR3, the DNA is TGCGCCAGCAGGGCACAGGGCTTCTCTGGAAACACCATATATTTT.